This TCR beta chain was found in a study of shared clonotypes between healthy human individuals. Germline V lookup: CDR1 SGHRS, CDR2 YFSETQ. V lost 4 bases and J 4 bases, leaving 21 bases between the germline ends. There are 17 residues in the CDR3. Clones were read by immunoSEQ multiplex PCR, and TCRdb kept only the in-frame ones, dropping some. The repertoire holds roughly 2.2 million clones, with roughly 92% as singletons. The source material was naive CD4+ T cells from PBMCs. Subset of the sample: CD45RA+ positively selected. This TCR was sampled from a man aged 18 to 35 in good health. Some clones in this sample may be carry-over from other donors' samples. The chain joins TRBV5-1 to TRBJ2-1, with a tentative D call TRBD1 (5 bases). Written as DNA, the CDR3 is TGCGCCAGCAGCCCGCTCTCTTCAGGGTCAGATTACAATGAGCAGTTCTTC. This translates into CASSPLSSGSDYNEQFF.